A single sample is the source of the 8 T cell receptor beta chains below, sequenced in a study of human T cells and chemical hapten exposure. From the RACE reads, TCRdb called clonotypes with MiXCR, one entry per CDR3 protein. Of about 54,000 distinct CDR3 sequences in the sample, about 10% are singletons; the top ten hold approximately 1.8%. Time point denoted: patch test 2, 6 weeks after DPC sensitization. The treatment here: therapeutic diphenylcyclopropenone sensitization with weekly scalp DPC. This specimen consisted of whole blood, obtained in connection with sensitization to the hapten diphenylcyclopropenone (DPC). These receptors originate from a woman aged 50 to 60 with alopecia areata. Some clones in this sample may be carry-over from other donors' samples.

CDR3 sequence: CASSPTRTSQEQYF. The CDR3 DNA reads as TGTGCCAGCAGCCCTACGAGGACTAGTCAAGAGCAGTACTTC. This chain links TRBV7-7 with TRBJ2-7; 7 nucleotides match TRBD2. J was trimmed by 7 bases and V by 5 bases; bases with no gene match: 11. The CDR3 loop spans 14 amino acids. CDR1 is SSHAT and CDR2 is FNYEAQ in the germline V gene (reference sequence).

Sample share makes this clonotype medium-sized. The chain employs TRBV12-3 or TRBV12-4 and TRBJ1-2, with 7 nucleotides matching TRBD1. With V trimmed by 7 bases and J by 2 bases, 7 bases remained unmatched. The CDR3 runs 14 residues. Written as DNA, the CDR3 is TGTGCCAGCAAGAACAGGGGACCGAACTATGGCTACACCTTC. As protein: CASKNRGPNYGYTF.

This clonotype has a count of ten or more. The CDR3 loop reads CASRTRRNWEYF. The DNA of the CDR3 is TGTGCCAGCAGAACTAGACGAAATTGGGAGTACTTC. The chain employs TRBV21-1 and TRBJ2-7; the table's D call TRBD2 went unverified against the DNA. TRBV21-1 corresponds to a pseudogene. CDR3 length equals 12 residues.

The chain employs TRBV20-1 and TRBJ2-7, with TRBD2 matching 7 bases. The CDR3 totals 12 residues. The V gene's germline CDR1 is DFQATT and CDR2 SNEGSKA (reference sequence). The V and J ends lost 6 bases and 3 bases, in that order; junction bases with no gene match: 5. CDR3 sequence (DNA): TGCAGTGCCAGGACGGGGGGCTACGAGCAGTACTTC. It is translated as CSARTGGYEQYF.

This clonotype was counted only a few times. The rearrangement uses TRBV12-3 or TRBV12-4 and TRBJ1-1; D may be TRBD1 (6 bases). The CDR3 covers 14 residues. The V gene lost 1 base and the J gene lost 1 base, with 7 bases spanning the gap. DNA of the CDR3: TGTGCCAGCAGTTTAGGACAGGCGAACACTGAAGCTTTCTTT. Its protein is CASSLGQANTEAFF.

This rearrangement joins TRBV6-5 to TRBJ2-3; 12 bases agree with TRBD1. V trimming: 6 bases; J trimming: 4 bases; junction bases outside the gene matches: 5. The CDR3 spans 15 residues. CDR1 and CDR2 from the germline V gene are MNHEY and SVGAGI. CDR3 residues: CASRSWDRGPDTQYF. In DNA form, the CDR3 reads TGTGCCAGCAGATCCTGGGACAGGGGGCCAGATACGCAGTATTTT.

This clonotype was seen many times. The J gene is TRBJ2-1, the V gene TRBV20-1; a weak D match, TRBD2 (5 bases). Looked up from germline, CDR1 is DFQATT and CDR2 is SNEGSKA (reference sequence). Trimming took 1 base from V and 4 from J, leaving 26 bases between them. The CDR3 extends over 19 amino acids. The CDR3 protein is CSARAKSGSTFRAYNEQFF. As DNA, the CDR3 is TGCAGTGCTAGAGCAAAAAGCGGCTCCACATTCCGGGCATACAATGAGCAGTTCTTC.

The sample holds a few counts of this clonotype. The V and J genes are TRBV7-6 and TRBJ2-5; D not certain. V lost 1 base to trimming and J lost 4 bases, with 10 bases between them. Germline CDR1 SGHVS, CDR2 FNYEAQ. CDR3 size: 14 residues. CDR3 coding DNA: TGTGCCAGCAGCTTAGGAGAGTGGACAGAGACCCAGTACTTC. Translating gives CASSLGEWTETQYF.